Below, 14 T cell receptor beta chains from the same sample are listed, as sequenced in a study of blood T cell repertoires in COVID-19. Clones were read by immunoSEQ multiplex PCR, and TCRdb kept only the in-frame ones, dropping some. This sample has 250,000 to 350,000 clones, with 75% to 90% found just once. The specimen was peripheral blood. Receptor source: a woman in her 70s with COVID-19, enrolled during active disease.

J is TRBJ1-5 and V is TRBV2; 11 bases are a match to TRBD1. The junction had 8 bases not matched to a gene; V was cut back by 1 base and J by 6 bases. CDR1 SNHLY and CDR2 FYNNEI come from the germline V gene. This CDR3 is built from 17 residues. CDR3 loop: CASSEDRTGGWGQPQHF. CDR3 coding DNA: TGTGCCAGCAGTGAAGACAGGACAGGGGGCTGGGGTCAGCCCCAGCATTTT.

The chain recombines TRBV7-2 with TRBJ2-7; tentative D call: TRBD1 (6 bases). V was pared by 3 bases and J by 2 bases, with 8 bases between. Germline V lookup: CDR1 SGHTA, CDR2 FQGNSA. The CDR3 contains 13 residues. The CDR3 DNA is TGTGCCAGCAGCTTCACAGGGCCCTACGAGCAGTACTTC. Its translation: CASSFTGPYEQYF.

The gene calls are TRBV5-6 and TRBJ2-7; 7 bases match TRBD2. The V gene end was trimmed by 0 bases and the J gene end by 7 bases; junction bases not matched to a gene: 7. The CDR3 extends over 14 amino acids. From germline, CDR1 is SGHDT and CDR2 YYEEEE. The chain's CDR3 is CASSLVDGGSEQYF. The DNA of the CDR3 is TGTGCCAGCAGCTTGGTTGACGGGGGGAGTGAGCAGTACTTC. Complete variable domain (other parts from reference TRBV5-6 and TRBJ2-7): DAGVTQSPTHLIKTRGQQVTLRCSPKSGHDTVSWYQQALGQGPQFIFQYYEEEERQRGNFPDRFSGHQFPNYSSELNVNALLLGDSALYLCASSLVDGGSEQYFGPGTRLTVT.

Note on this clone: At one boundary the junction diverges from the germline segment, which might be a read error. CDR3: CASSLAGTGARAF. The CDR3 coding sequence is TGTGCCAGCAGCTTAGCCGGGACAGGAGCTCGGGCCTTC. The chain links TRBV7-2 to TRBJ1-2; 8 nucleotides match TRBD1. Germline CDR1 reads SGHTA; CDR2 reads FQGNSA. There are 13 residues in the CDR3.

V and J are TRBV18 and TRBJ2-7; the D gene is possibly TRBD2 (6 bases). The germline CDR1 and CDR2 sequences are KGHSH and LQKENI. V was pared by 6 bases and J by 2 bases, with 20 bases between. The CDR3 is 16 amino acids. DNA for the CDR3: TGTGCCAGCTCGACCGGGTCGGGGGTCACCACCTACGAGCAGTACTTC. Amino acids: CASSTGSGVTTYEQYF.

A few counts support this clone. This chain links TRBV5-1 with TRBJ1-2; no firm D call. The CDR3 consists of 11 residues. Deletions cut 7 bases from V and 7 bases from J, with 11 bases between. From germline, CDR1 is SGHRS and CDR2 YFSETQ. In DNA form, the CDR3 reads TGCGCCAGCCACCCGAGTTGTGGCTACACCTTC. This encodes CASHPSCGYTF.

The chain combines TRBV13 with TRBJ1-2; the D gene is possibly TRBD1 (6 bases). V shed 5 bases and J shed 5 bases, with 21 bases lying between them. CDR1 PRHDT and CDR2 FYEKMQ come from the germline V gene (reference sequence). CDR3 length: 16 amino acids. CDR3 in amino acids: CASSPSPYRERYGYTF. CDR3 bases: TGTGCCAGCAGCCCGTCTCCTTACAGGGAGAGATATGGCTACACCTTC.

J is TRBJ2-1 and V is TRBV21-1; TRBD1 was called by the table and not checked on the DNA. TRBV21-1 is listed as a pseudogene. The CDR3 has 16 amino acids. Here the CDR3 DNA reads TGTGCCAGCAGCAAAGCGACCGGGACAGGGAACAATGAGCAGTTCTTC. Its protein product is CASSKATGTGNNEQFF.

The DNA of the CDR3 is TGTGCCAGTAGTGTAAACAGGGACTACGAGCAGTACTTC. Its translation: CASSVNRDYEQYF. The gene calls are TRBV19 and TRBJ2-7; tentative D call: TRBD1 (6 bases). Germline-derived CDR1 and CDR2 are LNHDA and SQIVND (reference sequence). There are 13 residues in the CDR3. V lost 5 bases and J 3 bases, leaving 11 bases between the germline ends.

The chain is built from TRBV24-1 and TRBJ2-3; 8 bases fit TRBD2. This CDR3 spans 13 amino acids. Unmatched junction bases numbered 3, after V lost 9 bases and J lost 2 bases. CDR1 KGHDR and CDR2 SFDVKD come from the germline V gene. The CDR3, as DNA: TGTGCCACCTCCGGACTAGCCACAGATACGCAGTATTTT. It is translated as CATSGLATDTQYF.

The chain carries TRBV10-1 and TRBJ2-1, with no clear D. CDR1 is WNHNN and CDR2 is SYGVQD in the germline V gene (reference sequence). Trimming cost V 6 bases and J 0 bases, with 12 bases left between them. CDR3 length: 15 residues. This CDR3 reads CASSADSYSYNEQFF. The CDR3 DNA reads TGCGCCAGCAGCGCCGACTCTTACTCCTACAATGAGCAGTTCTTC.

The chain has TRBV24-1 and TRBJ2-2; a possible D gene is TRBD2 (5 bases). V was pared by 3 bases and J by 5 bases, with 6 bases between. In germline, CDR1 is KGHDR, CDR2 SFDVKD. CDR3 length: 13 residues. The CDR3 is CATSDTGTGELFF. Here the CDR3 DNA reads TGTGCCACCAGTGATACGGGGACCGGGGAGCTGTTTTTT.

This rearrangement joins TRBV6-5 to TRBJ1-1; D gene ambiguous. Trimming cost V 8 bases and J 0 bases, with 10 bases left between them. CDR3 length equals 13 residues. Germline values: CDR1 MNHEY, CDR2 SVGAGI. CDR3 sequence (DNA): TGTGCCAGCGGGAGGGCGATGAACACTGAAGCTTTCTTT. Translated, it gives CASGRAMNTEAFF.

CDR3 sequence: CASSSNRDITYNEQFF. CDR3 sequence (DNA): TGTGCCAGCAGCTCAAACAGGGATATCACCTACAATGAGCAGTTCTTC. The chain combines TRBV3-1 (or the pseudogene TRBV3-2) with TRBJ2-1; a possible D gene is TRBD1 (6 bases). The CDR3 is 16 amino acids. V shed 5 bases and J shed 2 bases, with 16 bases lying between them. CDR1 and CDR2 from the germline V gene are LGHDT and YNNKEL (reference sequence).